This passage covers 18 T cell receptor beta chains from one sample sequenced in a study of cytomegalovirus exposure and HLA in healthy donors (dated by TCRdb to 2017 to 2019). Receptors were amplified or captured by the immunoSEQ multiplex PCR assay. For the multiplex PCR, a mixture combining 60 forward primers for TCR Vbeta segments and 13 reverse primers for TCR Jbeta segments was used. TCRdb retrieved this table from immuneACCESS and kept in-frame rearrangements only. Not all clones are present; in checked studies, unresolved V genes account for under half, and no reason is known for the remainder. The table for this sample lists over 90,000 clones; under 80% of them were counted only once. About a tenth of the sample comes from the top ten. Sequencing was done on a sample of PBMCs. The origin of the receptors is a woman under 30 in good health and CMV-seropositive.

The V gene is TRBV25-1, the J gene TRBJ2-1, with D maybe TRBD2 (6 bases). Germline-derived CDR1 and CDR2 are MGHDK and SYGVNS. V lost 0 bases to trimming and J lost 0 bases, with 12 bases between them. The CDR3 is 17 amino acids. CDR3 protein: CASSEYSGAGSYNEQFF. CDR3 coding DNA: TGTGCCAGCAGTGAATATTCCGGAGCGGGCTCCTACAATGAGCAGTTCTTC.

This sequence joins TRBV27 and TRBJ2-7, with D possibly TRBD1 on 7 matching bases. Per the germline V gene, CDR1 is MNHEY and CDR2 is SMNVEV (reference sequence). This CDR3 is built from 16 residues. The V gene lost 5 bases and the J gene lost 3 bases, with 20 bases spanning the gap. This CDR3 reads CASSPPGGGQLYEQYF. Here the CDR3 DNA reads TGTGCCAGCAGTCCCCCTGGAGGGGGCCAACTCTACGAGCAGTACTTC.

This clone was seen just once. The V gene is TRBV19, the J gene TRBJ2-3; 7 bases align to TRBD2. Unmatched junction bases numbered 8, after V lost 6 bases and J lost 5 bases. The germline V gene has CDR1 LNHDA and CDR2 SQIVND (reference sequence). The CDR3 length is 14 residues. For the CDR3, the DNA is TGTGCCAGTAGCATACTAGCGCTTGGAGATACGCAGTATTTT. The encoded protein is CASSILALGDTQYF.

The genes are TRBV5-1 and TRBJ1-5; TRBD1 is a possible D gene (6 bases). V was cut by 0 bases and J by 6 bases, with 13 bases left in between. The V gene's germline CDR1 is SGHRS and CDR2 YFSETQ. This CDR3 comprises 15 residues. The CDR3 sequence: CASSLEAGVSQPQHF. The CDR3 nucleotides read TGCGCCAGCAGCTTGGAAGCAGGGGTTAGTCAGCCCCAGCATTTT. The full variable domain, in which reference TRBV5-1 and TRBJ1-5 provide the parts outside the CDR3, is KAGVTQTPRYLIKTRGQQVTLSCSPISGHRSVSWYQQTPGQGLQFLFEYFSETQRNKGNFPGRFSGRQFSNSRSEMNVSTLELGDSALYLCASSLEAGVSQPQHFGDGTRLSIL.

The rearrangement links TRBV25-1 to TRBJ2-7, with D unclear. In germline, CDR1 is MGHDK, CDR2 SYGVNS. The ends were cut back, 5 bases at V and 3 bases at J, with 8 bases in the middle. This CDR3 has 12 amino acids. CDR3 residues: CASSKTVYEQYF. For the CDR3, the DNA is TGTGCCAGCAGTAAAACAGTCTACGAGCAGTACTTC.

This clone has only a few counts. The chain links TRBV6-1 to TRBJ2-5, with D hard to call. The last part of the DNA fits TRBJ2-7 better; the J call may be wrong. This CDR3 is 10 amino acids long. The germline CDR1 and CDR2 sequences are MNHNS and SASEGT. CDR3 DNA sequence: TGTGCCAGCAGTTACTACGAGCAGTACTTC. Amino acid sequence: CASSYYEQYF.

The chain combines TRBV5-4 with TRBJ2-7, with 9 bases identical to TRBD1. V gave up 0 bases and J gave up 3 bases; unmatched junction bases: 7. CDR1 SGHNT and CDR2 YYREEE come from the germline V gene (reference sequence). This CDR3 region has 16 residues. The CDR3 DNA sequence: TGTGCCAGCAGCTTGGTAGGACAGGGGCTTAACTACGAGCAGTACTTC. This gives the protein CASSLVGQGLNYEQYF.

This clone came up a few times. The chain couples TRBV6-6 to TRBJ1-3; D gene uncertain. This CDR3 region has 15 residues. Germline V gene data show CDR1 as MNHNY and CDR2 as SVGAGI (reference sequence). V gave up 5 bases and J gave up 0 bases, with 11 bases separating them. The CDR3 DNA reads TGTGCCAGCAGTCCCGACATCCTCTCTGGAAACACCATATATTTT. It encodes CASSPDILSGNTIYF.

The chain combines TRBV11-2 with TRBJ2-1; 11 bases agree with TRBD2. V lost 0 bases and J lost 5; bases outside the gene matches: 6. Germline V lookup: CDR1 SGHAT, CDR2 FQNNGV. This CDR3 has 17 amino acids. CDR3 residues: CASSLDNSGRADNEQFF. The CDR3, as DNA: TGTGCCAGCAGCTTAGATAATAGCGGGAGGGCCGACAATGAGCAGTTCTTC. Variable domain in full (rest from reference TRBV11-2 and TRBJ2-1): EAGVAQSPRYKIIEKRQSVAFWCNPISGHATLYWYQQILGQGPKLLIQFQNNGVVDDSQLPKDRFSAERLKGVDSTLKIQPAKLEDSAVYLCASSLDNSGRADNEQFFGPGTRLTVL.

The chain couples TRBV28 to TRBJ2-1, with 12 bases lining up with TRBD2. The trim removed 5 bases at V and 1 base at J, leaving 12 bases unmatched. CDR3 length equals 19 residues. Germline CDR1 reads MDHEN; CDR2 reads SYDVKM. In DNA form, the CDR3 reads TGTGCCAGCAGTCCCATGACTAGCGGGAGCCCTATATCCTACAATGAGCAGTTCTTC. Translation: CASSPMTSGSPISYNEQFF.

The V call is TRBV27, the J call TRBJ1-5; D is possibly TRBD1 (6 bases). V was shortened by 4 bases and J by 8 bases, with 15 bases between the two germline ends. This CDR3 has 14 residues. In germline, CDR1 is MNHEY, CDR2 SMNVEV (reference sequence). CDR3 sequence (DNA): TGTGCCAGCAGTTCGGGGACATTTATGGAGCCCCAGCATTTT. Protein product: CASSSGTFMEPQHF.

The chain couples TRBV7-6 to TRBJ2-7, with 7 bases identical to TRBD2. The CDR3 sequence is 15 residues long. V gave up 1 base and J gave up 3 bases; unmatched junction bases: 6. CDR1 and CDR2 (germline): SGHVS, FNYEAQ. This CDR3 is CASSLEVGGGYEQYF. CDR3 in DNA: TGTGCCAGCAGCTTAGAGGTTGGGGGGGGCTACGAGCAGTACTTC.

The CDR3 loop is CASSIRLAGGNTGELFF. CDR3 DNA: TGTGCCAGCAGCATTCGACTAGCGGGAGGGAACACCGGGGAGCTGTTTTTT. This chain links TRBV7-2 with TRBJ2-2, with 13 bases lining up with TRBD2. This CDR3 is 17 amino acids long. Germline V lookup: CDR1 SGHTA, CDR2 FQGNSA. The V segment lost 5 bases and the J segment 1 base; nucleotides outside the gene matches: 4. The full variable domain, completed using reference TRBV7-2 and TRBJ2-2, is GAGVSQSPSNKVTEKGKDVELRCDPISGHTALYWYRQSLGQGLEFLIYFQGNSAPDKSGLPSDRFSAERTGGSVSTLTIQRTQQEDSAVYLCASSIRLAGGNTGELFFGEGSRLTVL.

CDR3 nucleotide sequence: TGTGCCAGCAGCTCCGGGACTCCCAGAGAGAAGTACTTC. This gives the protein CASSSGTPREKYF. This chain connects TRBV6-5 to TRBJ2-4, with D possibly TRBD2 on 6 matching bases. The length of the CDR3 is 13 residues. Germline CDR1 reads MNHEY; CDR2 reads SVGAGI. V was trimmed by 6 bases and J by 14 bases, leaving 20 bases between them.

This clone came up once. The chain has TRBV14 and TRBJ2-5; D not certain. The CDR3 sequence is 13 residues long. Germline V gene data show CDR1 as SGHDN and CDR2 as FVKESK. Trimming left V 0 bases short and J 5 bases short, with 7 bases between. The CDR3: CASSQDSRETQYF. The DNA of the CDR3 is TGTGCCAGCAGCCAAGATTCGAGGGAGACCCAGTACTTC.

The gene calls are TRBV29-1 and TRBJ1-1, with D possibly being TRBD1 (6 bases). V gave up 5 bases and J gave up 1 base, with 11 bases separating them. The length of the CDR3 is 13 residues. The V gene's germline CDR1 is SQVTM and CDR2 ANQGSEA. CDR3 DNA: TGCAGCGTTCCTGGGGGCTGGAACACTGAAGCTTTCTTT. It encodes CSVPGGWNTEAFF.

V is TRBV2 and J is TRBJ1-1; TRBD1 agrees at 7 bases. The V gene end was trimmed by 4 bases and the J gene end by 0 bases; junction bases not matched to a gene: 5. Germline V gives CDR1 SNHLY, CDR2 FYNNEI. This CDR3 region has 15 residues. This CDR3 reads CASSVSRGLNTEAFF. The DNA for the CDR3 is TGTGCCAGCAGTGTCTCCAGGGGGTTGAACACTGAAGCTTTCTTT.

The chain links TRBV5-1 to TRBJ2-6, with D possibly TRBD1 on 6 matching bases. The CDR3 runs 17 residues. The V end was cut by 4 bases, the J end by 0 bases, with 14 bases between. CDR1 SGHRS and CDR2 YFSETQ come from the germline V gene. CDR3 sequence: CASSKTGFSSGANVLTF. The CDR3 coding sequence is TGCGCCAGCAGCAAGACAGGTTTCTCCTCTGGGGCCAACGTCCTGACTTTC.